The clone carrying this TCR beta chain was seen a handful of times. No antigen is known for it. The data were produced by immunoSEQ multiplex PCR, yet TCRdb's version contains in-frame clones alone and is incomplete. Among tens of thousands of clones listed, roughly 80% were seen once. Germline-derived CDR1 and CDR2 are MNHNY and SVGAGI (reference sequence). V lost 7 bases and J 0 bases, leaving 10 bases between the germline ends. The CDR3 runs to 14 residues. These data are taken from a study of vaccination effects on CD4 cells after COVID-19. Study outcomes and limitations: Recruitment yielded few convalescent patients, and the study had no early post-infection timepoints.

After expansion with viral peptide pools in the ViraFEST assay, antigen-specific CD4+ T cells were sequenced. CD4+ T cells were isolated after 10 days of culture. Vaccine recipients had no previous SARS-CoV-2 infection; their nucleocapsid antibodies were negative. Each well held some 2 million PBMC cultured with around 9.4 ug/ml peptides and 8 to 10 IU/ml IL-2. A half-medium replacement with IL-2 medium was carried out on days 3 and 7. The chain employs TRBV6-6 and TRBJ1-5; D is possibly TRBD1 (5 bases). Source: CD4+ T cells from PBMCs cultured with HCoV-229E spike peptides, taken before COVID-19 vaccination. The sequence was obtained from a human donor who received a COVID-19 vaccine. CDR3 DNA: TGTGCCAGCATCCGGGACGTTAGCAATCAGCCCCAGCATTTT. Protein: CASIRDVSNQPQHF.